One sample yielded the 15 T cell receptor beta chains listed below, sequenced in a study of tumour-infiltrating T cells in Burkitt lymphoma (dated by TCRdb to 2018 to 2021). Libraries were prepared through the immunoSEQ multiplex PCR assay. The source is immuneACCESS, and TCRdb retained only in-frame sequences with V and J called. Part of the clones is not carried over; for the studies checked, unresolved V genes explain less than half of this, and the remainder is unexplained. In all, the sample holds about 1,600 clones, and roughly a sixth of those were seen once. The top ten hold around 10% of the sample. What was sequenced was tumor tissue. These receptors all stem from a human donor with diffuse large B-cell lymphoma.

This clone was found a few times. The CDR3 loop is CASSMPMTGAGYTF. CDR3 coding DNA: TGTGCCAGTAGTATGCCCATGACAGGGGCTGGCTACACCTTC. The V gene is TRBV19, the J gene TRBJ1-2; 8 bases match TRBD1. Germline loops: CDR1 LNHDA, CDR2 SQIVND (reference sequence). The CDR3 runs 14 residues. The V and J ends lost 3 bases and 7 bases, in that order; junction bases with no gene match: 7.

The chain uses TRBV27 and TRBJ2-1; 7 bases are shared with TRBD2. The V gene's germline CDR1 is MNHEY and CDR2 SMNVEV (reference sequence). The J segment lost 1 base and the V segment lost 4 bases, leaving 4 bases of the junction unmatched. The CDR3 is made up of 15 amino acids. CDR3: CASSWSGASYNEQFF. DNA for the CDR3: TGTGCCAGCAGTTGGAGCGGGGCTTCCTACAATGAGCAGTTCTTC.

This clone turned up a few times. The chain uses TRBV7-2 and TRBJ1-5; D gene uncertain. Per germline, CDR1 SGHTA and CDR2 FQGNSA. The CDR3 has 14 amino acids. V gave up 5 bases and J gave up 0 bases, with 8 bases separating them. The CDR3: CASSPDRSNQPQHF. CDR3 nucleotides: TGTGCCAGCAGCCCAGACCGTAGCAATCAGCCCCAGCATTTT.

This rearrangement joins TRBV5-1 to TRBJ1-1; possibly TRBD1 for D (5 bases). V lost 1 base to trimming and J lost 3 bases, with 13 bases between them. The germline V gene encodes CDR1 SGHRS and CDR2 YFSETQ. This CDR3 comprises 15 residues. CDR3 in DNA: TGCGCCAGCAGCTTGTGGAGTGGGGGGTACACTGAAGCTTTCTTT. Its translation is CASSLWSGGYTEAFF. Based on the CDR3 plus reference TRBV5-1 and TRBJ1-1, the full variable domain is KAGVTQTPRYLIKTRGQQVTLSCSPISGHRSVSWYQQTPGQGLQFLFEYFSETQRNKGNFPGRFSGRQFSNSRSEMNVSTLELGDSALYLCASSLWSGGYTEAFFGQGTRLTVV.

This clone appeared a few times. The chain links TRBV20-1 to TRBJ2-2; no firm D call. TRBJ1-3 explains the end of the DNA better; the J call may be wrong. Per germline, CDR1 DFQATT and CDR2 SNEGSKA (reference sequence). The CDR3 spans 11 residues. The CDR3 here is CSANSGNTIYF. CDR3 coding DNA: TGCAGTGCTAACTCTGGAAACACCATATATTTT.

The chain combines TRBV19 with TRBJ1-6, with 8 bases identical to TRBD1. CDR1 is LNHDA and CDR2 is SQIVND in the germline V gene (reference sequence). The CDR3 sequence is 15 residues long. Trimming at V came to 7 bases and at J to 5 bases, leaving 7 bases not matched to a gene. The CDR3, as DNA: TGTGCCAGTACAAGACAGGGGCTGAATAATTCACCCCTCCACTTT. It translates to CASTRQGLNNSPLHF. Full variable domain (remainder filled in from reference TRBV19 and TRBJ1-6): DGGITQSPKYLFRKEGQNVTLSCEQNLNHDAMYWYRQDPGQGLRLIYYSQIVNDFQKGDIAEGYSVSREKKESFPLTVTSAQKNPTAFYLCASTRQGLNNSPLHFGNGTRLTVT.

This clone was picked up a small number of times. J is TRBJ1-2 and V is TRBV5-4; D ambiguous. V was pared by 6 bases and J by 3 bases, with 18 bases between. Per germline, CDR1 SGHNT and CDR2 YYREEE (reference sequence). CDR3 length equals 15 residues. The CDR3 DNA reads TGTGCCAGCACTCCGTCAGGCAGTCGAGACTATGGCTACACCTTC. Translated: CASTPSGSRDYGYTF.

The chain employs TRBV7-9 and TRBJ2-1; 11 bases line up with TRBD1. The CDR3 totals 15 residues. Trimming cost V 4 bases and J 7 bases; bases outside gene matches: 6. Germline values: CDR1 SEHNR, CDR2 FQNEAQ (reference sequence). The CDR3 bases are TGTGCCAGCAGCTCCGGACAGGGGGCGAGGAATGAGCAGTTCTTC. This gives the protein CASSSGQGARNEQFF.

This clone was seen only a few times. This chain connects TRBV18 to TRBJ1-5; D possibly corresponds to TRBD1 (5 bases). Trimming stripped 5 bases from V and 8 bases from J, with 16 bases between. In germline, CDR1 is KGHSH, CDR2 LQKENI. This CDR3 contains 14 residues. DNA for the CDR3: TGTGCCAGCTCATCCGCGGGGGGTAGAGAGCCCCAGCATTTT. Translated: CASSSAGGREPQHF. Full variable domain (missing parts from reference TRBV18 and TRBJ1-5): NAGVMQNPRHLVRRRGQEARLRCSPMKGHSHVYWYRQLPEEGLKFMVYLQKENIIDESGMPKERFSAEFPKEGPSILRIQQVVRGDSAAYFCASSSAGGREPQHFGDGTRLSIL.

This clone is classed as large. The V call is TRBV4-1, the J call TRBJ2-7; D call uncertain. Germline CDR1 and CDR2: MGHRA and YSYEKL. CDR3 length: 13 amino acids. Trimming removed 0 bases at V and 5 bases at J, with 8 bases between. The CDR3, as DNA: TGCGCCAGCAGCCAAGAGCCCCACAACGAGCAGTACTTC. It is translated as CASSQEPHNEQYF.

By share, this clone ranks as large. V is TRBV18 and J is TRBJ1-6; weak D call: TRBD1 (5 bases). V was cut by 3 bases and J by 14 bases, with 17 bases left in between. Per germline, CDR1 KGHSH and CDR2 LQKENI. The CDR3 is made up of 14 amino acids. CDR3 loop: CASSPRAGLTSLHF. CDR3 nucleotides: TGTGCCAGCTCACCGCGCGCGGGGCTCACATCCCTCCACTTT.

This chain connects TRBV19 to TRBJ2-7, with D perhaps matching TRBD2 (6 bases). V gave up 3 bases and J gave up 2 bases, with 11 bases separating them. Germline V lookup: CDR1 LNHDA, CDR2 SQIVND (reference sequence). The CDR3 extends over 14 amino acids. The DNA of the CDR3 is TGTGCCAGTAGTATGGGACTGGGGGCCTACGAGCAGTACTTC. Translating gives CASSMGLGAYEQYF.

This clone has only a few counts. V usage is TRBV5-4 and J usage is TRBJ1-3; the D gene is possibly TRBD1 (5 bases). CDR3 size: 15 residues. Germline CDR1 and CDR2: SGHNT and YYREEE (reference sequence). Trimming cost V 4 bases and J 8 bases, with 19 bases left between them. The CDR3 reads CASSAMGRVADTIYF. CDR3 coding DNA: TGTGCCAGCAGCGCTATGGGCAGGGTTGCGGACACCATATATTTT.

This clone was found a few times. This sequence joins TRBV7-2 and TRBJ2-6, with 9 bases aligning to TRBD1. Unmatched junction bases numbered 12, after V lost 4 bases and J lost 5 bases. The CDR3 consists of 18 residues. The germline V gene has CDR1 SGHTA and CDR2 FQGNSA. CDR3 in DNA: TGTGCCAGCAGCTCTGTCCCGGGACAGGGTGCTAGGGCCAACGTCCTGACTTTC. Translating it yields CASSSVPGQGARANVLTF.

The chain recombines TRBV7-2 with TRBJ1-4; D is ambiguous. The V and J ends lost 5 bases and 0 bases respectively, with 10 bases between them. The CDR3 runs to 15 residues. Germline V lookup: CDR1 SGHTA, CDR2 FQGNSA. CDR3 sequence: CASSPFFATNEKLFF. In DNA form, the CDR3 reads TGTGCCAGCAGCCCATTTTTTGCAACTAATGAAAAACTGTTTTTT. Using reference TRBV7-2 and TRBJ1-4 for the parts outside the CDR3, the full variable domain is GAGVSQSPSNKVTEKGKDVELRCDPISGHTALYWYRQSLGQGLEFLIYFQGNSAPDKSGLPSDRFSAERTGGSVSTLTIQRTQQEDSAVYLCASSPFFATNEKLFFGSGTQLSVL.